These 22 T cell receptor beta chains came from one sample sequenced in a study of blood T cell repertoires in COVID-19. Assay used: immunoSEQ multiplex PCR; TCRdb lists only in-frame clones, some missing. Counted here are around 140,000 clones, just over 85% occurring once; the ten biggest clones make up around 4.5%. Sequencing was performed on PBMCs or T cells enriched from blood (not recorded which). The receptor set was obtained from a man aged 50-60 years who had recovered from COVID-19.

This chain connects TRBV28 to TRBJ1-5, with TRBD1 matching over 8 bases. The CDR3 is 14 amino acids. Trimming at V came to 6 bases and at J to 4 bases, leaving 5 bases not matched to a gene. Germline V gene lookup returns CDR1 MDHEN and CDR2 SYDVKM. The CDR3 sequence is CASRQGGINQPQHF. For the CDR3, the DNA is TGTGCCAGCAGACAGGGGGGAATTAATCAGCCCCAGCATTTT.

The chain has TRBV5-5 and TRBJ2-5, with D possibly being TRBD1 (6 bases). CDR1 SGHKS and CDR2 YYEKEE come from the germline V gene (reference sequence). This CDR3 is built from 13 residues. The V gene lost 5 bases and the J gene lost 4 bases, with 12 bases spanning the gap. Written as DNA, the CDR3 is TGTGCCAGCAGGGAGGCAGGGGCAGAGACCCAGTACTTC. This codes for CASREAGAETQYF.

The chain joins TRBV15 to TRBJ2-7; 7 bases agree with TRBD1. V was pared by 0 bases and J by 0 bases, with 8 bases of the junction left unmatched. The germline CDR1 and CDR2 sequences are LNHNV and YYDKDF (reference sequence). This CDR3 contains 17 residues. CDR3 nucleotide sequence: TGTGCCACCAGCAGAGAGGTTTCGACAGGGTACTCCTACGAGCAGTACTTC. It yields the protein CATSREVSTGYSYEQYF.

The chain joins TRBV4-3 to TRBJ1-2; tentatively, D is TRBD1 (6 bases). This CDR3 spans 16 amino acids. The germline gives CDR1 LGHNA, CDR2 YSLEER. Trimming cost V 1 base and J 5 bases, with 17 bases left between them. The CDR3 protein is CASSQGGAGERYGYTF. The CDR3 DNA sequence: TGCGCCAGCAGCCAAGGCGGTGCAGGGGAGAGATATGGCTACACCTTC.

The genes are TRBV5-4 and TRBJ2-1, with D possibly matching TRBD1 (6 bases). Germline V CDR1 and CDR2: SGHNT, YYREEE (reference sequence). The CDR3 has 12 residues. V was cut by 7 bases and J by 6 bases, with 11 bases left in between. CDR3 coding DNA: TGTGCCAGCGGGGTAGGGGGCAATGAGCAGTTCTTC. The encoded protein is CASGVGGNEQFF.

Only a few counts were recorded for this clone. The chain joins TRBV4-1 to TRBJ1-1; no definite D call. Germline V CDR1 and CDR2: MGHRA, YSYEKL. V lost 3 bases and J 10 bases, leaving 15 bases between the germline ends. The CDR3 loop spans 13 amino acids. Here the CDR3 DNA reads TGCGCCAGCAGCCAGGAGGGATGGGCGCGAGCTTTCTTT. This codes for CASSQEGWARAFF.

This sequence joins TRBV7-2 and TRBJ1-3, with D possibly being TRBD1 (5 bases). V was pared by 5 bases and J by 4 bases, with 9 bases between. Germline-derived CDR1 and CDR2 are SGHTA and FQGNSA. This CDR3 is built from 13 residues. In nucleotides, the CDR3 is TGTGCCAGCAGCAGACGGACAGGAAACACCATATATTTT. Protein: CASSRRTGNTIYF.

The V call is TRBV18, the J call TRBJ2-1; TRBD2 aligns across 9 bases. The CDR3 is 20 amino acids. Per the germline V gene, CDR1 is KGHSH and CDR2 is LQKENI. V trimming: 3 bases; J trimming: 3 bases; junction bases outside the gene matches: 18. The CDR3 DNA reads as TGTGCCAGCTCACCCCGGCTAGCGGGGACCCTAAAGGGAAACTACAATGAGCAGTTCTTC. Translated: CASSPRLAGTLKGNYNEQFF.

J is TRBJ2-2 and V is TRBV6-1, with a possible D match to TRBD2 (6 bases). The CDR3 is made up of 14 amino acids. Germline V gene data show CDR1 as MNHNS and CDR2 as SASEGT. Trimming removed 1 base at V and 5 bases at J, with 8 bases between. In DNA, the CDR3 is TGTGCCAGCAGTGAAGGGCTAGCGACCGGGGAGCTGTTTTTT. It specifies CASSEGLATGELFF.

This clone was seen only a few times. In the same sample, other DNA sequences code for this CDR3. The CDR3 bases are TGTGCCAGCAGCTTAGACAGGAACACTGAAGCTTTCTTT. Protein sequence: CASSLDRNTEAFF. The chain has TRBV7-2 and TRBJ1-1, with unresolved D. Per the germline V gene, CDR1 is SGHTA and CDR2 is FQGNSA. Trimming left V 1 base short and J 1 base short, with 4 bases between. CDR3 length: 13 amino acids.

The chain uses TRBV5-1 and TRBJ1-1; TRBD1 matches at 8 bases. CDR1 is SGHRS and CDR2 is YFSETQ in the germline V gene. The CDR3 is made up of 17 amino acids. After removal of 1 base from V and 3 bases from J, the junction contained 11 bases not matched to a gene. The DNA of the CDR3 is TGCGCCAGCAGCTTGAAACCCAGGGGGCTAATGGACACTGAAGCTTTCTTT. This translates into CASSLKPRGLMDTEAFF.

V usage is TRBV7-2 and J usage is TRBJ1-2; TRBD1 aligns across 11 bases. Germline V gene sequence: CDR1 SGHTA, CDR2 FQGNSA. After removal of 0 bases from V and 7 bases from J, the junction contained 10 bases not matched to a gene. The CDR3 consists of 17 residues. CDR3: CASSLAGSTGTGGGYTF. The CDR3 DNA follows: TGTGCCAGCAGCTTAGCGGGCTCTACGGGGACAGGGGGTGGCTACACCTTC.

The chain joins TRBV19 to TRBJ1-5, with D maybe TRBD1 (6 bases). V lost 0 bases, J lost 2 bases, and 8 bases lay in between. The CDR3 runs to 15 residues. Germline V gives CDR1 LNHDA, CDR2 SQIVND (reference sequence). The CDR3 here is CASSIESGGNQPQHF. DNA for the CDR3: TGTGCCAGTAGTATAGAATCAGGGGGCAATCAGCCCCAGCATTTT.

The gene calls are TRBV5-1 and TRBJ1-1; D remains ambiguous. Trimming left V 6 bases short and J 3 bases short, with 15 bases between. The CDR3 is made up of 14 amino acids. Germline V gene data show CDR1 as SGHRS and CDR2 as YFSETQ. This chain's CDR3 is CASTNDLRYTEAFF. CDR3 DNA: TGCGCCAGCACCAATGACTTGAGATACACTGAAGCTTTCTTT. Full variable domain (rest looked up from reference TRBV5-1 and TRBJ1-1): KAGVTQTPRYLIKTRGQQVTLSCSPISGHRSVSWYQQTPGQGLQFLFEYFSETQRNKGNFPGRFSGRQFSNSRSEMNVSTLELGDSALYLCASTNDLRYTEAFFGQGTRLTVV.

The gene calls are TRBV28 and TRBJ1-3; D is uncertain. The length of the CDR3 is 14 residues. V dropped 4 bases and J dropped 0 bases, with 7 bases sitting between them. Looked up from germline, CDR1 is MDHEN and CDR2 is SYDVKM. This chain's CDR3 is CASSSGLSGNTIYF. Here the CDR3 DNA reads TGTGCCAGCAGTTCGGGTCTCTCTGGAAACACCATATATTTT.

The chain combines TRBV5-1 with TRBJ2-1; 11 bases agree with TRBD2. V lost 4 bases, J lost 12 bases, and 12 bases stayed unmatched. The CDR3 sequence is 15 residues long. The germline gives CDR1 SGHRS, CDR2 YFSETQ. Written as DNA, the CDR3 is TGCGCCAGCAGCATTAGCGGGGGGGCCCAAAAAGCGCAGTTCTTC. The encoded protein is CASSISGGAQKAQFF.

The table lists this clone with a count of one. V is TRBV7-2 and J is TRBJ2-7; 9 nucleotides agree with TRBD1. The CDR3 covers 14 residues. Germline V gene lookup returns CDR1 SGHTA and CDR2 FQGNSA. After removal of 3 bases from V and 2 bases from J, the junction contained 2 bases not matched to a gene. The CDR3 loop is CASSFGQGPYEQYV. The CDR3 region has the DNA TGTGCCAGCAGCTTCGGACAGGGGCCCTACGAGCAGTACGTC.

The chain is built from TRBV3-1 (or the pseudogene TRBV3-2) and TRBJ2-2; D is perhaps TRBD1 (5 bases). CDR1 LGHDT and CDR2 YNNKEL come from the germline V gene (reference sequence). The CDR3 contains 14 residues. Trimming stripped 8 bases from V and 5 bases from J, with 15 bases between. The CDR3 coding sequence is TGTGCCAGCGGGCCCCCTCAGGGTACCGGGGAGCTGTTTTTT. This encodes CASGPPQGTGELFF.

The chain is built from TRBV4-3 and TRBJ1-1; 7 nucleotides line up with TRBD1. V lost 0 bases, J lost 4 bases, and 5 bases stayed unmatched. Per germline, CDR1 LGHNA and CDR2 YSLEER. The CDR3 totals 15 residues. The CDR3 reads CASSQDGQGGTEAFF. Here the CDR3 DNA reads TGCGCCAGCAGCCAAGATGGGCAGGGGGGCACTGAAGCTTTCTTT.

This clone was detected only a few times. The CDR3 is CASHSTRGQGGTEAFF. DNA of the CDR3: TGCGCCAGCCACTCAACCCGGGGACAGGGAGGAACTGAAGCTTTCTTT. This chain links TRBV5-1 with TRBJ1-1, with TRBD1 matching over 9 bases. Germline trimming cut 7 bases from V and 5 bases from J; bases unmatched to any gene: 15. CDR1 is SGHRS, CDR2 YFSETQ, per germline. The CDR3 has 16 residues.

The V gene is TRBV5-1, the J gene TRBJ2-1, with D perhaps matching TRBD2 (5 bases). From germline, CDR1 is SGHRS and CDR2 YFSETQ. The CDR3 is 15 residues long. The V end lost 0 bases, the J end lost 3 bases, and 10 bases lay between the germline ends. The CDR3 DNA reads TGCGCCAGCAGCTTGGCTAGAGGGTTCTACAATGAGCAGTTCTTC. Translating gives CASSLARGFYNEQFF.

This rearrangement joins TRBV3-1 (or the pseudogene TRBV3-2) to TRBJ2-7; 11 bases match TRBD2. The CDR3 contains 14 residues. Germline assignment: CDR1 LGHDT and CDR2 YNNKEL (reference sequence). Trimming took 4 bases from V and 6 from J; bases not matched to a gene: 5. The CDR3 sequence: CASSRSSGRAEQYF. The CDR3 coding sequence is TGTGCCAGCAGCCGGAGTAGCGGGAGGGCCGAGCAGTACTTC.